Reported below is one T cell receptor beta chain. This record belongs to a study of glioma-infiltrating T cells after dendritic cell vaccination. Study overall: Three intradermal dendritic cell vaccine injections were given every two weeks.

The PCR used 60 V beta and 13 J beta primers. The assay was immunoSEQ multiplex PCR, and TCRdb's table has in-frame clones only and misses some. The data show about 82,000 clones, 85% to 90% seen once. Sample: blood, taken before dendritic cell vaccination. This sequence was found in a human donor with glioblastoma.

This chain's CDR3 is CASSLRLDRSEKLFF. As DNA, the CDR3 is TGTGCCAGCAGCTTGCGGTTGGATAGAAGTGAAAAACTGTTTTTT. The gene calls are TRBV7-9 and TRBJ1-4; D not resolved. V shed 3 bases and J shed 7 bases, with 15 bases lying between them. The CDR3 loop spans 15 amino acids. Per the germline V gene, CDR1 is SEHNR and CDR2 is FQNEAQ (reference sequence).